Listed below are T cell receptor beta chains from one sample, sequenced in a study of neurological immune-mediated disorders. TCRdb redid the calling of the 5' RACE reads with MiXCR, one entry per CDR3 protein. The profile shows fewer than 85,000 distinct CDR3 sequences, 3.5% to 4.5% of them singletons. Sample: PBMCs. The receptors derive from a woman aged 55-70 years with multiple sclerosis. Each CDR3 is given without its conserved first and last residue. Fields, in order: V gene, CDR3 protein.

v_call: TRBV18
cdr3_aa: ASSPPDSTYNSPLH

v_call: TRBV3-1
cdr3_aa: ASSEQGAPYEAF

v_call: TRBV20-1
cdr3_aa: SAPPNRGTNTEAF

v_call: TRBV3-1
cdr3_aa: ASSQPAGANTGELF

v_call: TRBV29-1
cdr3_aa: SVDPGGRDEQY

v_call: TRBV5-1
cdr3_aa: ASSFTGISYNEQF

v_call: TRBV5-1
cdr3_aa: ASSRTTGGVADTQY

v_call: TRBV5-1
cdr3_aa: ASSHLQGREMTGELF

v_call: TRBV5-1
cdr3_aa: ASSLQGTGELF

v_call: TRBV7-9
cdr3_aa: ASSVARGTAGDTQY

v_call: TRBV12-3/TRBV12-4
cdr3_aa: ASTPGPLSSYEQY

v_call: TRBV5-1
cdr3_aa: ASSSQGDEQF

v_call: TRBV7-9
cdr3_aa: ASSLETNTEAF

v_call: TRBV10-1
cdr3_aa: ASSETLLRETQY

v_call: TRBV20-1
cdr3_aa: SASRVTEAF

v_call: TRBV5-1
cdr3_aa: ASSGGRALSSPLH

v_call: TRBV5-6
cdr3_aa: ASSLGGTGVIWSYEQY

v_call: TRBV18
cdr3_aa: ASSSTRGLEQY

v_call: TRBV5-1
cdr3_aa: ASSFSTGGTYEQY

v_call: TRBV5-1
cdr3_aa: ASSTGLTGELF

v_call: TRBV15
cdr3_aa: ATSRGGTSGAKETQY

v_call: TRBV6-5
cdr3_aa: ASSTGPRGTEAF

v_call: TRBV7-6
cdr3_aa: ASSLVYDEQF

v_call: TRBV20-1
cdr3_aa: SARVSQGNNQPQH

v_call: TRBV6-5
cdr3_aa: ASRVAGGPFDTQY

v_call: TRBV7-9
cdr3_aa: ASSLGGGQGDTQY

v_call: TRBV20-1
cdr3_aa: SARSRTGRNGYT

v_call: TRBV12-3/TRBV12-4
cdr3_aa: ASSARARGNEKLF

v_call: TRBV5-1
cdr3_aa: ASNGQDYGYT

v_call: TRBV27
cdr3_aa: ASSYAGDEQF

v_call: TRBV20-1
cdr3_aa: SVRGRSYNEQF

v_call: TRBV20-1
cdr3_aa: SAVAGGLYNEQF

v_call: TRBV13
cdr3_aa: ASSLDHEIGGTTEAF

v_call: TRBV5-1
cdr3_aa: ASSLAGGETQY

v_call: TRBV5-1
cdr3_aa: ASSLVEGHTIY

v_call: TRBV29-1
cdr3_aa: SVGSTTGGQPQH

v_call: TRBV3-1
cdr3_aa: ASSAARGNTIY

v_call: TRBV28
cdr3_aa: ASRAGTGLSYEQY

v_call: TRBV4-1
cdr3_aa: ASSQDPINSPLH

v_call: TRBV6-5
cdr3_aa: ASRPGGSNQPQH

v_call: TRBV20-1
cdr3_aa: SAAQGGGWQETQY

v_call: TRBV5-1
cdr3_aa: ASSLGAGGGNSPLH

v_call: TRBV29-1
cdr3_aa: SVRTGGNQPQH

v_call: TRBV10-3
cdr3_aa: AIKYTDTQY

v_call: TRBV7-9
cdr3_aa: ASSLAKLAEETQY

v_call: TRBV5-1
cdr3_aa: ASSLAEGGEYGYT

v_call: TRBV7-8
cdr3_aa: ASNRGDSSYNEQF

v_call: TRBV27
cdr3_aa: ASSPRPGTSGGAYEQF

v_call: TRBV11-2
cdr3_aa: ASSLEWASVNTEAF

v_call: TRBV5-1
cdr3_aa: ASSLAPRQTNTEAF

v_call: TRBV20-1
cdr3_aa: SALRPSGGDQETQY

v_call: TRBV5-5
cdr3_aa: ASTPALEWNTEAF

v_call: TRBV5-6
cdr3_aa: ASSQPGIYNEQF

v_call: TRBV5-1
cdr3_aa: ASSFDAAYSGNTIY

v_call: TRBV5-1
cdr3_aa: ASSLQPNNEKLF

v_call: TRBV20-1
cdr3_aa: SAPLAGAYNEQF

v_call: TRBV10-1
cdr3_aa: ASSEWADIAKNIQY

v_call: TRBV7-6
cdr3_aa: ASSHGPVVSSYEQY

v_call: TRBV28
cdr3_aa: ASPPVAGGGSSTDTQY